Sequencing of this T cell receptor beta chain was carried out in a study of blood T cell repertoires in COVID-19. About the research overall: The study drew acute and convalescent COVID-19 samples from the United States, Italy and Spain. T cells, B-cell-depleted T cells, or PBMCs supplied cDNA or gDNA.

TCRdb keeps only in-frame clones here, not all; method: immunoSEQ multiplex PCR. The repertoire consists of about 260,000 clones, with roughly 84% occurring once and the leading ten covering 1.5%. This clonotype originated in a middle-aged woman who had recovered from COVID-19. The specimen sequenced was peripheral blood.

CDR3 loop: CASSFLGGQYEQYF. The CDR3 DNA sequence: TGTGCCAGCAGCTTTTTGGGGGGGCAGTACGAGCAGTACTTC. This chain joins TRBV7-9 and TRBJ2-7; D may be TRBD2 (7 bases). Germline assignment: CDR1 SEHNR and CDR2 FQNEAQ (reference sequence). This CDR3 contains 14 residues. V was cut by 3 bases and J by 4 bases, with 13 bases left in between.